This entry concerns a single T cell receptor (beta chain). The specificity of this receptor is unknown. No base quality values were provided; no much bigger clone lies one nucleotide off. This sample is part of a study of cytomegalovirus exposure and HLA in healthy donors (TCRdb year 2017). Some background on the complete study: An earlier analysis of several hundred of the donors reported 250 to 300 Gb of sequence data and 117 million unique TCR beta sequences from roughly 180 million T cells. Approximately 300 gigabases of sequencing data and 75 million to 85 million unique TCR sequences made up an early release that covered 500 to 650 HLA-typed donors. Among the roughly 380 genotyped donors, approximately 76% belonged to the genetic ancestry cluster associated with self-reported Caucasian donors. The study aimed to test whether cataloging public T cell receptors could reveal signatures of past pathogen exposure. The study profiled the T cell repertoires of under 850 subjects by immunosequencing and related them to cytomegalovirus serostatus. In addition to the first cohort of approximately 650 subjects, a separate validation cohort of approximately 120 different subjects was used. To predict cytomegalovirus infection status, the study brought together high-throughput TCR immunosequencing, statistical association of individual TCRs with disease status, and machine learning. To study patterns of TCR occurrence, a later analysis re-analyzed previously published TCR beta repertoires from under 750 donors and added high-resolution HLA genotyping. Rather than drawing on any new phenotypic data, the later analysis identified candidate immune exposures from TCR beta sequences and the way those sequences occurred across donors. In an earlier analysis of 587 of the donors, high-throughput TCR beta sequencing was used to judge whether each TCR beta V gene segment behaved as functional or pseudogenic. Donor age, sex, ethnicity and CMV serostatus were collected together with the repertoire data. In a later genetic analysis, genome-wide SNP genotypes for about 65% of the 666 donors were used, and that subset was treated as a discovery cohort. All discovery cohort repertoires had been generated using a single sequencing platform. Class I and class II HLA loci were covered by the typing at four-digit resolution. The number of donors typed differed by locus, with roughly 629-640 for A, B, C, DRB1 and DQB1, 522 for DQA1, under 610 for DPA1, and approximately 470 for DPB1. A handful of DR-DQ haplotypes were handled as single units for association and clustering because linkage in the cohort was strong. On average, roughly 250,000 unique TCR beta nucleotide sequences were sequenced per donor among about 400 genotyped donors of the cohort, with roughly 18% of those sequences being non-productive. Results and caveats for the whole study, not just this receptor: The classifier was reported to diagnose cytomegalovirus status with high specificity and sensitivity in both the original cohort and the validation cohort. In vitro tests confirmed that a few of the cytomegalovirus-associated TCR beta chains recognize cytomegalovirus antigens. The study gave a list of over 150 TCR beta chains associated with cytomegalovirus. Linkage disequilibrium might explain the correlated functional status among segregating V segments, but an unknown experimental factor could not be ruled out. A group of highly shared sequence variants was considered likely to be a technical artifact of the sequencing pipeline. The earlier analysis of approximately 590 of the donors excluded over 15 rarely observed V segments, including chromosome 9 orphons, because counts were too low. Broadly in line with IMGT annotations, most TCR beta V segments showed up in productive rearrangements about 87% or about 30% of the time in an earlier analysis of several hundred of the donors. Sequencing depth was assumed to be roughly uniform across donors in the presence/absence analyses, though that assumption may not hold. In a later genetic analysis, fewer N-insertions in productive TCRs were reported among donors in an Asian-associated ancestry cluster than the roughly 710-donor mean. Assigning TCR associations to individual alleles was difficult when HLA alleles, especially DR and DQ, strongly co-occurred. A further reported finding was that TCR beta sequences accurately predicted the HLA-A and HLA-B alleles for most subjects in the first cohort. At a false discovery rate of 0.05, a later analysis linked around 17,000 TCR beta sequences to specific HLA alleles. The only immune exposure information available for the cohort was CMV serostatus. Most TCR sequences were seen in very few donors, while some public TCRs were found in many individuals. Compared with equally common non-associated chains, HLA-associated TCR beta chains in a later analysis were more clonally expanded and had lower generation probabilities. According to a later analysis, TCR association rates differed among HLA loci, with DRB1 alleles showing the most associated TCRs and HLA-C alleles showing the fewest. V-gene and J-gene trimming of TCR beta chains was associated with a missense DCLRE1C variant in a later genetic analysis, and the association was replicated in an independent cohort. According to a later analysis, parvovirus B19, influenza, CMV and Epstein-Barr virus appeared linked to several top co-occurrence clusters. The cohort was sequenced for TCR beta chains only, and without alpha or paired-chain data the features that could be detected were limited. HLA typing was unavailable for some donors at each locus, so association tests used only the typed subset. According to the authors, the approach could potentially be generalized to other disease states and immunological phenotypes. Most CMV-associated TCR beta chains appeared to be HLA-restricted in a later analysis, and the HLA associations seemed to be driven largely by CMV exposure. Some IMGT-functional V segments, including TRBV6-2 and TRBV6-3, could not be told apart with the 87-base-pair reads, so those segments were excluded.

Libraries were constructed by the immunoSEQ multiplex PCR assay. For the multiplex PCR, a mixture combining 60 forward primers for TCR Vbeta segments and 13 reverse primers for TCR Jbeta segments was used. The CDR3 region of rearranged TCR beta genes was amplified from genomic DNA with a multiplex PCR assay. On the Illumina HiSeq System, the amplified TCR beta libraries were sequenced as 87-base-pair reads. The source study handled its data this way. Across the 640 or so repertoires, a later analysis counted 60 million to 90 million unique TCR beta chains, 9.5 million to 13 million of which were shared by at least two donors. To remove PCR and sequencing errors, raw reads were error-corrected and collapsed into unique sequences using a nearest-neighbor algorithm that merged closely related sequences. CDR3 sequences were aligned to IMGT reference sequences to assign V, D and J gene segments. For a sequence to be retained, a match of at least six nucleotides to both a V gene segment and a J gene segment was required. A rearrangement counted as productive if the CDR3 had no stop codons and remained in frame with V and J, and every other rearrangement counted as non-productive. Following IMGT convention, CDR3 was defined as the stretch from the second conserved V-encoded cysteine to the conserved J-encoded phenylalanine. Sequences without an unambiguous match to a single V gene segment were excluded from the earlier analysis of 450 to 750 of the donors. An earlier analysis of almost 600 of the donors classified V segments as functional when productive rearrangements were above 56.7% and as segregating when the standard deviation between donors was above 5%. To diagnose cytomegalovirus status from the catalog of TCR beta chain sequences, a statistical classification framework was built. In a later analysis, TCR nucleotide sequences were compared against IMGT/GENE-DB human TR gene sequences so that V and J genes could be assigned. A later analysis assigned CDR3 sequences and most-parsimonious VDJ recombination scenarios with the TCRdist pipeline. In a later analysis, every TCR beta chain was defined by the combination of its CDR3 amino acid sequence and its V-gene family, and reads without a unique V-gene family were dropped. In a later analysis, around 650 highly shared, low-generation-probability nucleotide sequences were removed to address suspected cross-contamination and a sequencing artifact. For each public chain, a later analysis derived a clonal expansion index from normalized ranks of inferred template counts within each repertoire. Generation probabilities in a later analysis came from a VDJ recombination model fitted to out-of-frame rearrangements, and those results were checked against IGoR. Hypergeometric tests were used in a later analysis to score TCR-TCR, TCR-HLA and TCR-CMV co-occurrence, with a repertoire-size bias correction applied to the TCR pairs. False discovery rates were estimated in a later analysis by permuting HLA or CMV assignments 20 times. In a later analysis, co-occurring TCRs were grouped using DBSCAN, and TCRdist sequence similarity was added for clustering within HLA-allele-positive subsets. Repertoires with fewer than 30,000 or more than 120,000 public chains were left out of co-occurrence clustering, as were about five repertoires with anomalous nucleotide sharing. The table was pulled from immuneACCESS by TCRdb, which kept in-frame rearrangements only. Such tables lose some clones; where checked, under half of the loss comes from unresolved V genes, and the rest has no known cause. V, J and clone size reflect that table, while D and trimming were determined from the DNA. The sample table records about 150,000 clones; around three quarters of these occur just once. The top ten hold under 4.5% of the sample.

The germline V gene (reference sequence) gives CDR1 as MNHEY and CDR2 as SMNVEV. The trim is 2 bases for V and 1 base for J, with a gap of 6 bases between the germline ends. The cysteine opens and the phenylalanine closes a CDR3 of 14 amino acids. Just CDR3 DNA is preserved here, 42 bases in frame from base 1. The cohort consisted of 666 healthy bone marrow donors. At the time of sampling, all cohort members were nominally healthy, though unrecorded immune exposures were likely present. The donor was CMV seronegative and belonged to the group of 352 seronegative cohort members. A peripheral blood sample was collected from each donor, and TCR beta sequencing was performed on peripheral blood mononuclear cells. The Qiagen DNeasy Blood Extraction Kit was used to extract genomic DNA from the blood cell samples.

The rearrangement joined TRBV27 to TRBJ2-1, and possibly TRBD2, on 5 matching bases. The sequencing input was PBMCs. The sequence was collected from a woman in her thirties or forties in good health and CMV-seronegative. The base sequence is TGTGCCAGCAGTTTAGGAGGTTCCTACAATGAGCAGTTCTTC. The resulting protein is CASSLGGSYNEQFF.